This T cell receptor (beta chain) emerged from a study of shared clonotypes between healthy human individuals. Looking at the study overall: Every donor yielded three CD4 naive, three CD4 memory, two CD8 naive and one CD8 memory plate.

Study-wide results and caveats: The naive CD4 repertoires of a handful of donors were compared, and approximately 5% of clonotypes were shared.

Each subset's genomic DNA was shared equally among a number of immunoSEQ plates. In the authors' workflow: Filtering differed because ImmunoSEQ produced junction-only sequences that carried no quality scores. Some clones are missing from TCRdb's copy, which holds only in-frame ones; the method was immunoSEQ multiplex PCR. V and J calls and clone size come straight from that table; D and trimming were deduced from the DNA. Counted here are hundreds of thousands of clones, about 96% occurring once; the ten biggest clones make up about 0.34%. Concerning this clone itself: Its specificity is unknown.

This sequence originates from a man aged 25 to 45 in good health. The specimen was memory CD8+ T cells sorted from blood. The subset: CD45RO+ cells pooled with CCR7-negative TemRA cells.

CDR3 nucleotides: TGTGCCAGCAGGAGACAGGGCGATGGCTACACCTTC. Protein sequence: CASRRQGDGYTF. J is TRBJ1-2 and V is TRBV6-1; 7 bases fit TRBD1. Unmatched junction bases numbered 4, after V lost 6 bases and J lost 6 bases. The CDR3 runs 12 residues. Per the germline V gene, CDR1 is MNHNS and CDR2 is SASEGT.